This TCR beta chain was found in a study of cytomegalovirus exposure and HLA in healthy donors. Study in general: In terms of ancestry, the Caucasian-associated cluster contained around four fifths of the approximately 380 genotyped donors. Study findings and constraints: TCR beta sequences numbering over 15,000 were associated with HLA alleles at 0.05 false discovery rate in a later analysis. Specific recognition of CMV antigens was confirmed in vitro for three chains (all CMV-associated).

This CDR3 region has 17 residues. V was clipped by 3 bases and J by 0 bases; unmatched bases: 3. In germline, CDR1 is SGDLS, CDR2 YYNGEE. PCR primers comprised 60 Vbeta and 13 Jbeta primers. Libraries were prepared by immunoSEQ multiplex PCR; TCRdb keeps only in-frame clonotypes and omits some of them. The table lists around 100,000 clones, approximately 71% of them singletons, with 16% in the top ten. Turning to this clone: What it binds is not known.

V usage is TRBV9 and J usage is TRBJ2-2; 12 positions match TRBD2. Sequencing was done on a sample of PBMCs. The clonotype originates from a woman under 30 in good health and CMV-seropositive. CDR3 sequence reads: CASSGLAGVSNTGELFF. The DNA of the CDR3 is TGTGCCAGCAGCGGACTAGCGGGGGTCTCGAACACCGGGGAGCTGTTTTTT.